Each of the 21 T cell receptor beta chains below was sequenced from the same sample in a study of vaccination effects on CD4 cells after COVID-19. These TCRs' antigens remain unknown. At the end of 10 days of culture, CD4+ T cells were isolated. As their vaccination, participants received two doses of either BNT162b2 or mRNA-1273. Assay: immunoSEQ multiplex PCR; the TCRdb copy retains only in-frame clones and omits some. Among under 70,000 clones, roughly 81% were seen once, and the ten largest hold about 2.3%. The source was CD4+ T cells from PBMCs cultured without peptide, collected after COVID-19 vaccination. These receptor sequences come from a human donor who received a COVID-19 vaccine.

The rearrangement uses TRBV2 and TRBJ2-5; 10 bases agree with TRBD2. Germline CDR1 reads SNHLY; CDR2 reads FYNNEI. V lost 8 bases, J lost 4 bases, and 7 bases stayed unmatched. CDR3 length equals 14 residues. The DNA for the CDR3 is TGTGCCAGCGAAAGCGGGGGGGCGGTAGAGACCCAGTACTTC. This sequence encodes CASESGGAVETQYF.

The chain couples TRBV24-1 to TRBJ2-1, with 7 bases that match TRBD1. The ends lost 3 bases at V and 5 bases at J; junction bases unmatched: 9. The germline gives CDR1 KGHDR, CDR2 SFDVKD. The CDR3 sequence is 16 residues long. Here the CDR3 reads CATSDPTGTANNEQFF. The CDR3 nucleotides are TGTGCCACCAGTGATCCCACCGGGACAGCAAACAATGAGCAGTTCTTC.

Of note for this clone: The identical CDR3 is also encoded by other nucleotide sequences in the sample. J is TRBJ2-1 and V is TRBV7-3, with no clear D. The CDR3 sequence is 13 residues long. The germline gives CDR1 SGHTA, CDR2 FQGTGA. V was trimmed by 0 bases and J by 4 bases, leaving 4 bases between them. In DNA, the CDR3 is TGTGCCAGCAGCTTAACCACGTACAATGAGCAGTTCTTC. Protein: CASSLTTYNEQFF.

This clone was found once. The rearrangement links TRBV2 to TRBJ2-5; weak D call: TRBD2 (6 bases). Germline assignment: CDR1 SNHLY and CDR2 FYNNEI. The CDR3 consists of 14 residues. V lost 0 bases and J 9 bases, leaving 14 bases between the germline ends. CDR3 bases: TGTGCCAGCAGTGAAGCGCTTCCGGGGGAGGCCCAGTACTTC. Amino acid sequence: CASSEALPGEAQYF.

The chain is built from TRBV10-2 and TRBJ2-2; 9 bases line up with TRBD2. The CDR3 has 19 residues. Germline loops: CDR1 WSHSY, CDR2 SAAADI. J was trimmed by 4 bases and V by 4 bases; bases with no gene match: 16. The CDR3 DNA reads as TGCGCCAGCAGTGGGGTCGCGGGGGGGCCCGGCTCGGGCACCGGGGAGCTGTTTTTT. It is translated as CASSGVAGGPGSGTGELFF.

This chain joins TRBV5-1 and TRBJ2-5; 7 nucleotides match TRBD1. Germline V CDR1 and CDR2: SGHRS, YFSETQ. The CDR3 covers 15 residues. J was trimmed by 5 bases and V by 1 base; bases with no gene match: 8. Here the CDR3 DNA reads TGCGCCAGCAGCTTGTCCACAGGGGATGGGGAGACCCAGTACTTC. Its translation is CASSLSTGDGETQYF.

V usage is TRBV2 and J usage is TRBJ1-1; the D is unclear. Per germline, CDR1 SNHLY and CDR2 FYNNEI. V was clipped by 5 bases and J by 3 bases, with 4 bases between them. The CDR3 sequence is 11 residues long. In nucleotides, the CDR3 is TGTGCCAGCAGTACACACACTGAAGCTTTCTTT. As protein: CASSTHTEAFF.

V is TRBV6-2 or TRBV6-3 and J is TRBJ2-5; 9 nucleotides match TRBD1. Germline V lookup: CDR1 MNHEY, CDR2 SVGEGT. This CDR3 is built from 15 residues. Losses at the gene ends were 5 bases for V and 5 bases for J; bases not matched to a gene: 9. Here the CDR3 DNA reads TGTGCCAGCAGTCAGAGAACAGGGGGCAGGGAGACCCAGTACTTC. Protein sequence: CASSQRTGGRETQYF.

This sequence joins TRBV7-9 and TRBJ2-2, with a possible D match to TRBD1 (5 bases). The CDR3 has 14 amino acids. Germline lookup yields CDR1 SEHNR and CDR2 FQNEAQ (reference sequence). With 3 bases removed from V and 0 bases from J, the gap between germline ends came to 5 bases. The CDR3 nucleotides read TGTGCCAGCAGCTTGACAGCGAACACCGGGGAGCTGTTTTTT. Its translation: CASSLTANTGELFF.

The V gene is TRBV5-1, the J gene TRBJ2-3; 10 bases agree with TRBD2. The germline V gene encodes CDR1 SGHRS and CDR2 YFSETQ. With 4 bases clipped from V and 4 bases from J, the junction kept 9 bases outside the gene matches. The CDR3 loop spans 16 amino acids. The DNA for the CDR3 is TGCGCCAGCAGCGCGGGACTAGCGAGGGCCTCAGATACGCAGTATTTT. Amino acids: CASSAGLARASDTQYF.

The chain is built from TRBV6-5 and TRBJ1-2; D possibly corresponds to TRBD1 (5 bases). V lost 1 base and J lost 4, with 16 bases in between. Germline CDR1 reads MNHEY; CDR2 reads SVGAGI. The CDR3 has 16 amino acids. The CDR3 nucleotides read TGTGCCAGCAGTTACTTGGGGACTCGGATCGGCTATGGCTACACCTTC. Amino acid sequence: CASSYLGTRIGYGYTF.

This clone was picked up one time. This chain links TRBV5-5 with TRBJ1-3; D is unclear. There are 15 residues in the CDR3. Germline lookup yields CDR1 SGHKS and CDR2 YYEKEE (reference sequence). V was cut by 5 bases and J by 8 bases, with 20 bases left in between. The CDR3 DNA reads TGTGCCAGCAGGATCGGACCTACCCCCCAGGACACCATATATTTT. This encodes CASRIGPTPQDTIYF.

The CDR3 DNA reads TGTGCCAGCTTTGGACTGGGACAGGGCACTGAAGCTTTCTTT. It yields the protein CASFGLGQGTEAFF. The chain uses TRBV28 and TRBJ1-1; 9 nucleotides align to TRBD1. Trimming took 8 bases from V and 4 from J; bases not matched to a gene: 8. There are 14 residues in the CDR3. The germline V gene has CDR1 MDHEN and CDR2 SYDVKM. The whole variable domain, filled in from reference TRBV28 and TRBJ1-1, reads DVKVTQSSRYLVKRTGEKVFLECVQDMDHENMFWYRQDPGLGLRLIYFSYDVKMKEKGDIPEGYSVSREKKERFSLILESASTNQTSMYLCASFGLGQGTEAFFGQGTRLTVV.

The V gene is TRBV6-1, the J gene TRBJ2-7, with TRBD2 as a possible D gene (6 bases). V gave up 2 bases and J gave up 5 bases, with 13 bases separating them. This CDR3 region has 14 residues. Germline V gene sequence: CDR1 MNHNS, CDR2 SASEGT. CDR3 loop: CASSEIGGKDEQYV. The CDR3 DNA is TGTGCCAGCAGTGAAATCGGGGGAAAGGACGAGCAGTACGTC.

The V gene is TRBV11-1, the J gene TRBJ2-3; D call uncertain. CDR3 length: 14 residues. Trimming removed 6 bases from V and 3 bases from J, with 13 bases in between. Germline V lookup: CDR1 SGHAT, CDR2 FQDESV (reference sequence). The CDR3 here is CASRTAPETDTQYF. DNA of the CDR3: TGTGCCAGCAGAACAGCCCCAGAAACAGATACGCAGTATTTT.

This rearrangement joins TRBV6-4 to TRBJ2-7, with 11 bases matching TRBD2. CDR3 length: 14 amino acids. J lost 2 bases, V lost 6 bases, and 3 bases had no gene match. Germline V gene lookup returns CDR1 MRHNA and CDR2 SNTAGT. This CDR3 is CASRGLAATYEQYV. The CDR3 DNA sequence: TGTGCCAGCAGGGGACTAGCGGCAACCTACGAGCAGTACGTC.

J is TRBJ1-1 and V is TRBV6-6; a weak D match, TRBD1 (5 bases). The V end lost 8 bases, the J end lost 1 base, and 11 bases lay between the germline ends. The germline V gene has CDR1 MNHNY and CDR2 SVGAGI (reference sequence). The CDR3 is 13 residues long. Here the CDR3 DNA reads TGTGCCAGCCTTAAAAGGGGGAACACTGAAGCTTTCTTT. Its protein is CASLKRGNTEAFF.

This clone was seen a single time. J is TRBJ2-2 and V is TRBV6-5; D perhaps matches TRBD1 (6 bases). Germline V gene sequence: CDR1 MNHEY, CDR2 SVGAGI. CDR3 length: 15 amino acids. V lost 7 bases and J 5 bases, leaving 17 bases between the germline ends. CDR3 region: CASTMDSRSTGELFF. CDR3 sequence (DNA): TGTGCCAGCACCATGGACAGTAGGTCGACCGGGGAGCTGTTTTTT.

V gene TRBV7-2 combines with J gene TRBJ1-2; the match to TRBD1 covers 7 bases. The germline V gene has CDR1 SGHTA and CDR2 FQGNSA. The CDR3 consists of 14 residues. The V segment lost 5 bases and the J segment 7 bases; nucleotides outside the gene matches: 10. CDR3 loop: CASSQGGRYGGYTF. CDR3 DNA: TGTGCCAGCAGCCAGGGGGGGCGATACGGTGGCTACACCTTC.

DNA of the CDR3: TGTGCCAGCAGGCTGACAGGGGGCACTTCACCCCTCCACTTT. Translated, it gives CASRLTGGTSPLHF. The genes are TRBV3-1 (or the pseudogene TRBV3-2) and TRBJ1-6; the match to TRBD1 covers 10 bases. Trimming at V came to 6 bases and at J to 9 bases, leaving 5 bases not matched to a gene. The length of the CDR3 is 14 residues. Germline V gene sequence: CDR1 LGHDT, CDR2 YNNKEL (reference sequence).

This clone was seen a handful of times. This chain uses TRBV19 with TRBJ1-2; D remains unclear. V lost 5 bases and J 5 bases, leaving 9 bases between the germline ends. This CDR3 region has 12 residues. Germline V gene data show CDR1 as LNHDA and CDR2 as SQIVND (reference sequence). CDR3 sequence reads: CASSLTGYGYTF. CDR3 in DNA: TGTGCCAGTAGTTTGACCGGGTATGGCTACACCTTC.